A single sample is the source of the 7 T cell receptor beta chains below, sequenced in a study of blood T cell repertoires in COVID-19. Clones were read by immunoSEQ multiplex PCR, and TCRdb kept only the in-frame ones, dropping some. The table includes a few hundred thousand clones, around 87% detected once. The sequencing input was peripheral blood. The receptors were gathered from a young man with active or convalescent COVID-19.

The chain joins TRBV19 to TRBJ1-1; unclear D gene. Per germline, CDR1 LNHDA and CDR2 SQIVND (reference sequence). The CDR3 is 14 residues long. The ends were cut back, 3 bases at V and 0 bases at J, with 8 bases in the middle. CDR3 sequence (DNA): TGTGCCAGTAGTATTCGGGGTCTGAACACTGAAGCTTTCTTT. This codes for CASSIRGLNTEAFF.

The chain uses TRBV6-5 and TRBJ1-5; D is perhaps TRBD1 (6 bases). The CDR3 totals 16 residues. V was pared by 2 bases and J by 6 bases, with 17 bases between. The germline gives CDR1 MNHEY, CDR2 SVGAGI. The CDR3 coding sequence is TGTGCCAGCAGTTACCCGGACAGAATAACCCCTCAGCCCCAGCATTTT. It is translated as CASSYPDRITPQPQHF.

This sequence joins TRBV6-5 and TRBJ1-6; TRBD1 matches 11 bases. With V trimmed by 9 bases and J by 13 bases, 5 bases remained unmatched. The CDR3 length is 12 residues. Looked up from germline, CDR1 is MNHEY and CDR2 is SVGAGI. The CDR3 reads CARVGDRGPLHF. DNA of the CDR3: TGTGCCAGGGTGGGGGACAGGGGGCCCCTCCACTTT.

The rearrangement joins TRBV6-4 to TRBJ2-3, with TRBD2 identical over 7 bases. The CDR3 is made up of 15 amino acids. The germline CDR1 and CDR2 sequences are MRHNA and SNTAGT. Unmatched junction bases numbered 6, after V lost 0 bases and J lost 6 bases. CDR3 DNA: TGTGCCAGCAGTGACTCGGGCGGGAGCGGGGATACGCAGTATTTT. It specifies CASSDSGGSGDTQYF.

The rearrangement joins TRBV15 to TRBJ2-1; the D gene is possibly TRBD1 (6 bases). The germline V gene has CDR1 LNHNV and CDR2 YYDKDF (reference sequence). V was clipped by 3 bases and J by 1 base, with 16 bases between them. The CDR3 loop spans 17 amino acids. CDR3 DNA: TGTGCCACCAGCAGCACGCAGGGGTTCGCGTCCTACAATGAGCAGTTCTTC. It codes for CATSSTQGFASYNEQFF.

The V call is TRBV18, the J call TRBJ2-3; D not certain. Germline assignment: CDR1 KGHSH and CDR2 LQKENI. Trimming took off 1 base at V and 0 bases at J, with 14 bases between the two ends. This CDR3 is 17 amino acids long. The CDR3 is CASSPLRTASSTDTQYF. For the CDR3, the DNA is TGTGCCAGCTCACCACTCCGTACAGCCTCTAGCACAGATACGCAGTATTTT. Filled out from reference TRBV18 and TRBJ2-3, the complete variable domain reads NAGVMQNPRHLVRRRGQEARLRCSPMKGHSHVYWYRQLPEEGLKFMVYLQKENIIDESGMPKERFSAEFPKEGPSILRIQQVVRGDSAAYFCASSPLRTASSTDTQYFGPGTRLTVL.

The rearrangement uses TRBV11-2 and TRBJ1-3; D gene ambiguous. The CDR3 spans 15 residues. V shed 5 bases and J shed 0 bases, with 11 bases lying between them. Germline assignment: CDR1 SGHAT and CDR2 FQNNGV. The CDR3 DNA follows: TGTGCCAGCAGCGACGCGGAGCTCTCTGGAAACACCATATATTTT. It translates to CASSDAELSGNTIYF.